This passage covers 18 T cell receptor beta chains from one sample sequenced in a study of OX40 agonist ivuxolimab in advanced cancers. To prepare the library, the immunoSEQ multiplex PCR assay was applied. TCRdb stores this immuneACCESS table with in-frame sequences only. Part of the clones is absent; in the studies checked, under half of the shortfall reflects unresolved V genes, and no reason is known for the rest. The sample table shows tens of thousands of clones, and roughly 80% are seen once. Together, the top ten hold about 5% of the sample. Specimen: CD4+ or CD8+ T cells sorted from blood, collected in a trial of the OX40 agonist ivuxolimab. The source of these receptors is an adult with an advanced solid tumor such as melanoma, head and neck, liver or kidney cancer.

This clone was seen once. The chain links TRBV21-1 to TRBJ1-4; the table's TRBD1 call for D was not verified on the DNA. TRBV21-1 is a pseudogene. The CDR3 covers 16 residues. The CDR3 is CASSKNSQGDNEKLFF. Written as DNA, the CDR3 is TGTGCCAGCAGCAAAAATAGCCAGGGTGATAATGAAAAACTGTTTTTT.

This clone is classed as medium-sized. The chain is built from TRBV27 and TRBJ1-2; 7 nucleotides match TRBD1. This CDR3 comprises 12 residues. CDR1 and CDR2 from the germline V gene are MNHEY and SMNVEV (reference sequence). V was clipped by 10 bases and J by 5 bases; unmatched bases: 7. The CDR3 region is CATATGSYGYTF. The CDR3 bases are TGTGCCACCGCGACAGGGTCTTATGGCTACACCTTC.

This chain uses TRBV7-9 with TRBJ1-4; 7 positions match TRBD1. The germline V gene encodes CDR1 SEHNR and CDR2 FQNEAQ (reference sequence). V was clipped by 5 bases and J by 8 bases; unmatched bases: 11. The CDR3 sequence is 15 residues long. The CDR3: CASSPGTAQWEKLFF. CDR3 nucleotide sequence: TGTGCCAGCAGCCCGGGGACAGCCCAATGGGAAAAACTGTTTTTT. The full variable domain, in which reference TRBV7-9 and TRBJ1-4 provide the parts outside the CDR3, is DTGVSQNPRHKITKRGQNVTFRCDPISEHNRLYWYRQTLGQGPEFLTYFQNEAQLEKSRLLSDRFSAERPKGSFSTLEIQRTEQGDSAMYLCASSPGTAQWEKLFFGSGTQLSVL.

V and J are TRBV27 and TRBJ2-7; possibly TRBD1 for D (6 bases). The germline V gene encodes CDR1 MNHEY and CDR2 SMNVEV (reference sequence). Trimming took off 6 bases at V and 2 bases at J, with 11 bases between the two ends. CDR3 length equals 13 residues. The CDR3 loop reads CASSPTGTYEQYF. The CDR3 DNA is TGTGCCAGCAGCCCGACAGGAACCTACGAGCAGTACTTC.

A single count supports this clone. This chain connects TRBV14 to TRBJ1-2, with D hard to call. Trimming stripped 4 bases from V and 2 bases from J, with 8 bases between. Germline V gene data show CDR1 as SGHDN and CDR2 as FVKESK. The CDR3 length is 13 residues. CDR3 sequence reads: CASSLDGNYGYTF. In nucleotides, the CDR3 is TGTGCCAGCAGCCTCGACGGAAACTATGGCTACACCTTC.

CDR3 sequence: CSVDSTANYGYTF. The CDR3 coding sequence is TGCAGCGTTGACTCGACGGCTAACTATGGCTACACCTTC. The V gene is TRBV29-1, the J gene TRBJ1-2; no definite D call. The CDR3 covers 13 residues. Germline loops: CDR1 SQVTM, CDR2 ANQGSEA. Trimming pared 3 bases from V and 0 bases from J, leaving 8 bases between.

The V gene is TRBV7-9, the J gene TRBJ2-7; 9 bases line up with TRBD2. Germline trimming cut 5 bases from V and 6 bases from J; bases unmatched to any gene: 8. CDR1 and CDR2 from the germline V gene are SEHNR and FQNEAQ (reference sequence). CDR3 length: 14 residues. CDR3 residues: CASSTSGTSSEQYF. DNA of the CDR3: TGTGCCAGCAGCACTTCCGGGACTAGCAGCGAGCAGTACTTC. Drawing the rest from reference TRBV7-9 and TRBJ2-7, the complete variable domain is DTGVSQNPRHKITKRGQNVTFRCDPISEHNRLYWYRQTLGQGPEFLTYFQNEAQLEKSRLLSDRFSAERPKGSFSTLEIQRTEQGDSAMYLCASSTSGTSSEQYFGPGTRLTVT.

The chain links TRBV25-1 to TRBJ2-1, with 10 bases aligning to TRBD1. The V gene end was trimmed by 5 bases and the J gene end by 7 bases; junction bases not matched to a gene: 11. The CDR3 sequence is 16 residues long. Germline V gene data show CDR1 as MGHDK and CDR2 as SYGVNS. The CDR3 region has the DNA TGTGCCAGCAGTCGAGGCGGGACAGGGGAGAGGAATGAGCAGTTCTTC. It codes for CASSRGGTGERNEQFF.

This clone was observed a few times. The J gene is TRBJ2-2, the V gene TRBV5-5; D gene unclear. Germline V gene lookup returns CDR1 SGHKS and CDR2 YYEKEE (reference sequence). V was pared by 2 bases and J by 4 bases, with 12 bases between. The CDR3 runs 15 residues. CDR3 sequence: CASSFVALRTGELFF. The CDR3 region has the DNA TGTGCCAGCAGCTTTGTGGCCTTACGCACCGGGGAGCTGTTTTTT.

V is TRBV18 and J is TRBJ1-2; no reliable D call. The CDR3 has 16 residues. The ends were cut back, 2 bases at V and 4 bases at J, with 17 bases in the middle. Germline V gene lookup returns CDR1 KGHSH and CDR2 LQKENI. This CDR3 is CASSPTSGVMGYGYTF. CDR3 in DNA: TGTGCCAGCTCACCAACTTCTGGGGTTATGGGCTATGGCTACACCTTC.

V usage is TRBV9 and J usage is TRBJ2-1, with TRBD2 matching 14 bases. Trimming at V came to 1 base and at J to 8 bases, leaving 2 bases not matched to a gene. The germline V gene has CDR1 SGDLS and CDR2 YYNGEE. The CDR3 spans 15 residues. DNA of the CDR3: TGTGCCAGCAGCGTAAGGGGACTAGCGGGAGATGAGCAGTTCTTC. Its protein is CASSVRGLAGDEQFF. Variable domain in full (rest from reference TRBV9 and TRBJ2-1): DSGVTQTPKHLITATGQRVTLRCSPRSGDLSVYWYQQSLDQGLQFLIQYYNGEERAKGNILERFSAQQFPDLHSELNLSSLELGDSALYFCASSVRGLAGDEQFFGPGTRLTVL.

The V gene is TRBV11-3, the J gene TRBJ1-3, with D possibly being TRBD1 (5 bases). The germline V and J ends were trimmed by 5 bases and 3 bases, with 11 bases remaining between them. Per germline, CDR1 SGHNT and CDR2 YENEEA. The CDR3 contains 14 residues. The DNA for the CDR3 is TGTGCCAGCAGCCGCCGGGACGGTGGAAACACCATATATTTT. The encoded protein is CASSRRDGGNTIYF.

This chain uses TRBV18 with TRBJ1-1, with TRBD1 matching 8 bases. The germline gives CDR1 KGHSH, CDR2 LQKENI. The CDR3 loop spans 14 amino acids. V shed 4 bases and J 1 base; nucleotides not matched to a gene: 2. The CDR3 is CASSLGQGNTEAFF. CDR3 sequence (DNA): TGTGCCAGCTCACTCGGACAGGGGAACACTGAAGCTTTCTTT.

This chain uses TRBV7-2 with TRBJ2-1; TRBD2 aligns across 11 bases. Germline loops: CDR1 SGHTA, CDR2 FQGNSA. Unmatched junction bases numbered 1, after V lost 1 base and J lost 5 bases. The CDR3 spans 15 residues. The CDR3 is CASSLGLAGHNEQFF. DNA for the CDR3: TGTGCCAGCAGCTTAGGACTAGCGGGGCACAATGAGCAGTTCTTC.

The chain uses TRBV19 and TRBJ2-1; TRBD2 is a possible D gene (5 bases). The CDR3 sequence is 15 residues long. The V gene's germline CDR1 is LNHDA and CDR2 SQIVND (reference sequence). V lost 1 base and J lost 7, with 14 bases in between. CDR3 in amino acids: CASSIGQGRRNEQFF. CDR3 bases: TGTGCCAGTAGTATAGGTCAAGGGAGACGGAATGAGCAGTTCTTC.

This clone is a singleton in its sample. This chain uses TRBV29-1 with TRBJ2-5; 8 positions agree with TRBD1. The J segment lost 4 bases and the V segment lost 0 bases, leaving 7 bases of the junction unmatched. CDR1 and CDR2 from the germline V gene are SQVTM and ANQGSEA. This CDR3 comprises 15 residues. CDR3 sequence (DNA): TGCAGCGTTGAAGAGGACAGGGAGAGTCGAGAGACCCAGTACTTC. Its protein product is CSVEEDRESRETQYF. The variable domain in full, completed from reference TRBV29-1 and TRBJ2-5, reads SAVISQKPSRDICQRGTSLTIQCQVDSQVTMMFWYRQQPGQSLTLIATANQGSEATYESGFVIDKFPISRPNLTFSTLTVSNMSPEDSSIYLCSVEEDRESRETQYFGPGTRLLVL.

The rearrangement joins TRBV5-1 to TRBJ2-3; TRBD1 matches at 8 bases. V dropped 0 bases and J dropped 6; count of bases not matched to a gene: 3. CDR1 SGHRS and CDR2 YFSETQ come from the germline V gene. The CDR3 is 14 residues long. CDR3 protein: CASSLGQGRDTQYF. The CDR3 nucleotides read TGCGCCAGCAGCTTGGGACAGGGGAGGGATACGCAGTATTTT. The full variable domain, rest sourced from reference TRBV5-1 and TRBJ2-3, is KAGVTQTPRYLIKTRGQQVTLSCSPISGHRSVSWYQQTPGQGLQFLFEYFSETQRNKGNFPGRFSGRQFSNSRSEMNVSTLELGDSALYLCASSLGQGRDTQYFGPGTRLTVL.

The chain is built from TRBV5-1 and TRBJ2-3, with 14 bases aligning to TRBD2. V was pared by 0 bases and J by 4 bases, with 7 bases of the junction left unmatched. The length of the CDR3 is 18 residues. Germline V CDR1 and CDR2: SGHRS, YFSETQ. The CDR3 DNA reads as TGCGCCAGCAGCTTGGGACTAGCGGGGGGGCTAACGCCAGATACGCAGTATTTT. It codes for CASSLGLAGGLTPDTQYF. The full variable domain, rest sourced from reference TRBV5-1 and TRBJ2-3, is KAGVTQTPRYLIKTRGQQVTLSCSPISGHRSVSWYQQTPGQGLQFLFEYFSETQRNKGNFPGRFSGRQFSNSRSEMNVSTLELGDSALYLCASSLGLAGGLTPDTQYFGPGTRLTVL.